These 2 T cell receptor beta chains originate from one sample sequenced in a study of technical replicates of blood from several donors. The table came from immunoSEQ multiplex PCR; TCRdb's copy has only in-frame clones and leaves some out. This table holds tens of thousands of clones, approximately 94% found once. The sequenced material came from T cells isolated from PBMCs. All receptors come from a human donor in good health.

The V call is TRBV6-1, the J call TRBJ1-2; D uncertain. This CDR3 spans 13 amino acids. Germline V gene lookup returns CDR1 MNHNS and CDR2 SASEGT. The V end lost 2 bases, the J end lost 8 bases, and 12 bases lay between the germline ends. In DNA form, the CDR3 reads TGTGCCAGCAGTGAACCCGACCTAGGCGGCTACACCTTC. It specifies CASSEPDLGGYTF.

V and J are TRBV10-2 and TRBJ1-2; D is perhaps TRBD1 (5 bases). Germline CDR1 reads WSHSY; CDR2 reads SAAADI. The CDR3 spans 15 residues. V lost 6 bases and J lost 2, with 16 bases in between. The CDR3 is CASRVGGGLNYGYTF. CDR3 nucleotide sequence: TGCGCCAGCAGGGTTGGGGGGGGGTTGAACTATGGCTACACCTTC.